The 23 T cell receptor beta chains below were found in one sample sequenced in a study of T cell changes during pregnancy in multiple sclerosis. Sequencing was performed with immunoSEQ multiplex PCR; in TCRdb, only in-frame clones are kept and a portion is missing. The sample holds about 79,000 clones, just under 95% seen once. The source material was peripheral blood, sampled in the second trimester of pregnancy. These receptor sequences come from a female donor in good health, enrolled as a control in a pregnancy study.

V gene TRBV30 combines with J gene TRBJ1-2; 9 positions match TRBD1. The germline CDR1 and CDR2 sequences are GTSNPN and SVGIG (reference sequence). CDR3 length equals 14 residues. Losses at the gene ends were 2 bases for V and 6 bases for J; bases not matched to a gene: 7. CDR3 DNA: TGTGCCTGGAGTTCCGGGACAGGGATGAATGGCTACACCTTC. Translated, it gives CAWSSGTGMNGYTF.

This clone showed up just once. V and J are TRBV25-1 and TRBJ2-7; 10 bases fit TRBD1. Germline CDR1 reads MGHDK; CDR2 reads SYGVNS. The CDR3 totals 14 residues. V was pared by 7 bases and J by 1 base, with 4 bases of the junction left unmatched. CDR3 protein: CASTGQGGSYEQYF. The CDR3 region has the DNA TGTGCCAGCACAGGACAGGGGGGTTCCTACGAGCAGTACTTC.

The J gene is TRBJ2-3, the V gene TRBV7-2; a possible D gene is TRBD1 (5 bases). The germline V and J ends were trimmed by 8 bases and 1 base, with 28 bases remaining between them. CDR1 is SGHTA, CDR2 FQGNSA, per germline. The CDR3 is 19 amino acids. The CDR3 nucleotides read TGTGCCAGCCAAACCCCTTGGGGCACCCAAAACCCGGGCACAGATACGCAGTATTTT. Protein: CASQTPWGTQNPGTDTQYF.

The gene calls are TRBV4-3 and TRBJ2-1; 7 bases fit TRBD2. The CDR3 loop spans 16 amino acids. Germline values: CDR1 LGHNA, CDR2 YSLEER. J lost 4 bases, V lost 0 bases, and 6 bases had no gene match. CDR3 DNA sequence: TGCGCCAGCAGCCAAGAAGTGGCGGGGGAGTACAATGAGCAGTTCTTC. Translating gives CASSQEVAGEYNEQFF.

This chain joins TRBV4-1 and TRBJ1-1; D not resolved. The germline gives CDR1 MGHRA, CDR2 YSYEKL. Trimming pared 2 bases from V and 1 base from J, leaving 23 bases between. This CDR3 is 19 amino acids long. CDR3 residues: CASSQNPPPPGWANTEAFF. CDR3 nucleotides: TGCGCCAGCAGCCAAAACCCCCCCCCTCCCGGCTGGGCGAACACTGAAGCTTTCTTT.

This clone was seen a single time. The chain employs TRBV27 and TRBJ2-5, with D unresolved. With 4 bases removed from V and 1 base from J, the gap between germline ends came to 13 bases. There are 15 residues in the CDR3. Germline lookup yields CDR1 MNHEY and CDR2 SMNVEV (reference sequence). This chain's CDR3 is CASSSKTDPQETQYF. Written as DNA, the CDR3 is TGTGCCAGCAGTTCAAAGACTGATCCCCAAGAGACCCAGTACTTC.

The chain has TRBV10-3 and TRBJ1-1; 7 nucleotides match TRBD1. V lost 7 bases and J lost 1; bases outside the gene matches: 9. Germline CDR1 reads ENHRY; CDR2 reads SYGVKD. The CDR3 spans 15 residues. This CDR3 reads CAINTRQGSNTEAFF. CDR3 in DNA: TGTGCCATCAATACGCGACAGGGCTCGAACACTGAAGCTTTCTTT.

The CDR3 reads CASGSGSSGNTIYF. The CDR3 DNA follows: TGTGCTAGTGGTTCCGGGTCCTCTGGAAACACCATATATTTT. This chain links TRBV12-5 with TRBJ1-3; D remains ambiguous. Germline assignment: CDR1 LGHNT and CDR2 FRNRAP. The CDR3 has 14 residues. Trimming pared 4 bases from V and 0 bases from J, leaving 7 bases between.

The V and J genes are TRBV5-4 and TRBJ2-7, with a possible D match to TRBD1 (5 bases). The germline V gene encodes CDR1 SGHNT and CDR2 YYREEE (reference sequence). The V gene lost 4 bases and the J gene lost 4 bases, with 18 bases spanning the gap. This CDR3 spans 15 amino acids. The CDR3 sequence is CASSPGHLEHYEQYF. The CDR3 DNA sequence: TGTGCCAGCAGCCCCGGACATTTGGAGCATTACGAGCAGTACTTC.

This chain uses TRBV4-2 with TRBJ1-2; 8 bases align to TRBD1. The germline V gene has CDR1 LGHNA and CDR2 YNFKEQ. V lost 4 bases and J lost 0; bases outside the gene matches: 7. This CDR3 has 16 residues. CDR3 coding DNA: TGTGCCAGCAGCCTCGACAGGGGCTCGTCTAACTATGGCTACACCTTC. This gives the protein CASSLDRGSSNYGYTF.

The genes are TRBV9 and TRBJ2-5; possible D gene TRBD2, 6 bases. Germline CDR1 and CDR2: SGDLS and YYNGEE. With 0 bases removed from V and 5 bases from J, the gap between germline ends came to 17 bases. This CDR3 spans 16 amino acids. CDR3: CASSVAASVKMETQYF. The CDR3 DNA reads as TGTGCCAGCAGCGTAGCCGCTAGCGTTAAAATGGAGACCCAGTACTTC.

The chain joins TRBV7-2 to TRBJ2-5; D call uncertain. This CDR3 is built from 17 residues. Germline CDR1 is SGHTA and CDR2 is FQGNSA. V dropped 0 bases and J dropped 4 bases, with 18 bases sitting between them. Here the CDR3 reads CASSLAKNYAAAETQYF. DNA of the CDR3: TGTGCCAGCAGCTTAGCAAAGAACTATGCCGCGGCAGAGACCCAGTACTTC.

The chain's CDR3 is CASTPGFNQPQHF. The CDR3 DNA is TGTGCCAGCACCCCGGGTTTTAATCAGCCCCAGCATTTT. V and J are TRBV6-5 and TRBJ1-5; D gene ambiguous. CDR1 MNHEY and CDR2 SVGAGI come from the germline V gene. This CDR3 comprises 13 residues. V was shortened by 7 bases and J by 4 bases, with 11 bases between the two germline ends.

For the CDR3, the DNA is TGCAGCGTTGAACGCAGAACCCAAGAGACCCAGTACTTC. It specifies CSVERRTQETQYF. The rearrangement links TRBV29-1 to TRBJ2-5; D call uncertain. Germline V lookup: CDR1 SQVTM, CDR2 ANQGSEA. The V gene lost 2 bases and the J gene lost 1 base, with 8 bases spanning the gap. The CDR3 sequence is 13 residues long.

The V and J genes are TRBV4-2 and TRBJ1-1; no clear D gene. There are 14 residues in the CDR3. V lost 0 bases to trimming and J lost 6 bases, with 11 bases between them. Germline V gene sequence: CDR1 LGHNA, CDR2 YNFKEQ. The CDR3 reads CASSQDGGSSEAFF. CDR3 sequence (DNA): TGTGCCAGCAGCCAAGACGGCGGAAGCTCTGAAGCTTTCTTT.

This clone showed up just once. The V and J genes are TRBV6-1 and TRBJ2-5, with a possible D match to TRBD1 (6 bases). Deletions cut 8 bases from V and 1 base from J, with 14 bases between. The CDR3 consists of 14 residues. The V gene's germline CDR1 is MNHNS and CDR2 SASEGT. CDR3: CASFSGHLQETQYF. The CDR3, as DNA: TGTGCCAGCTTCTCGGGACACCTCCAAGAGACCCAGTACTTC.

This clone has just one count. CDR3 sequence: CASSIDRGDPEAFF. Written as DNA, the CDR3 is TGTGCCAGCAGTATCGACAGGGGGGATCCTGAAGCTTTCTTT. The chain uses TRBV2 and TRBJ1-1; TRBD1 aligns across 9 bases. In germline, CDR1 is SNHLY, CDR2 FYNNEI. This CDR3 region has 14 residues. V shed 5 bases and J 6 bases; nucleotides not matched to a gene: 7.

The V call is TRBV6-5, the J call TRBJ2-7, with a possible D match to TRBD1 (6 bases). CDR3 size: 12 residues. Germline V gene data show CDR1 as MNHEY and CDR2 as SVGAGI. The V and J ends lost 5 bases and 2 bases respectively, with 7 bases between them. CDR3 sequence: CASSGDTYEQYF. In DNA form, the CDR3 reads TGTGCCAGCAGTGGGGACACCTACGAGCAGTACTTC.

The chain uses TRBV5-1 and TRBJ1-1, with 9 bases identical to TRBD1. CDR3 size: 13 residues. Unmatched junction bases numbered 7, after V lost 8 bases and J lost 5 bases. Germline assignment: CDR1 SGHRS and CDR2 YFSETQ. The CDR3 region has the DNA TGCGCCAGTACGGACAGGGGACGGACTGAAGCTTTCTTT. Translated, it gives CASTDRGRTEAFF.

This clone occurred a few times. The chain employs TRBV11-2 and TRBJ2-7, with a tentative D call TRBD1 (6 bases). Trimming left V 1 base short and J 4 bases short, with 11 bases between. CDR3 length: 14 amino acids. Germline CDR1 SGHAT, CDR2 FQNNGV. The CDR3 DNA sequence: TGTGCCAGCAGCTTAGGCAGGGGAATGTACGAGCAGTACTTC. Encoded protein: CASSLGRGMYEQYF.

V gene TRBV7-9 combines with J gene TRBJ1-2; no reliable D call. Trimming cost V 6 bases and J 0 bases, with 8 bases left between them. The germline CDR1 and CDR2 sequences are SEHNR and FQNEAQ (reference sequence). The CDR3 is 13 amino acids. The CDR3 region has the DNA TGTGCCAGCAGAGCCGACACTAACTATGGCTACACCTTC. Translating it yields CASRADTNYGYTF.

The rearrangement uses TRBV18 and TRBJ1-1, with a weak D call TRBD1 (5 bases). CDR1 and CDR2 from the germline V gene are KGHSH and LQKENI. The CDR3 is 14 residues long. V was cut by 3 bases and J by 4 bases, with 12 bases left in between. The CDR3 region is CASSPPQGLTEAFF. In DNA form, the CDR3 reads TGTGCCAGCTCACCTCCGCAGGGTCTCACTGAAGCTTTCTTT.

CDR3 DNA sequence: TGTGCCAGTAGCGTGACGGGTTATGGCTACACCTTC. It specifies CASSVTGYGYTF. The chain couples TRBV19 to TRBJ1-2; D uncertain. In germline, CDR1 is LNHDA, CDR2 SQIVND (reference sequence). This CDR3 is 12 amino acids long. V was trimmed by 6 bases and J by 5 bases, leaving 10 bases between them. Drawing the rest from reference TRBV19 and TRBJ1-2, the complete variable domain is DGGITQSPKYLFRKEGQNVTLSCEQNLNHDAMYWYRQDPGQGLRLIYYSQIVNDFQKGDIAEGYSVSREKKESFPLTVTSAQKNPTAFYLCASSVTGYGYTFGSGTRLTVV.